Each of the 5 T cell receptor beta chains below was sequenced from the same sample in a study of PD-L1 blockade in urothelial cancer. The repertoire was sequenced with immunoSEQ multiplex PCR; TCRdb's copy has only in-frame clones and lacks some. The sample lists approximately 100,000 clones, about 91% occurring once. The sequenced sample was PBMCs, obtained around atezolizumab (anti-PD-L1) treatment. The receptor source for this set is a woman of 80 years or more with urothelial cancer.

The rearrangement uses TRBV7-6 and TRBJ2-3; no firm D call. Per germline, CDR1 SGHVS and CDR2 FNYEAQ. The CDR3 extends over 14 amino acids. The germline V and J ends were trimmed by 5 bases and 4 bases, with 13 bases remaining between them. The CDR3 coding sequence is TGTGCCAGCAGCCCTTCTCACAGACCAGATACGCAGTATTTT. Protein product: CASSPSHRPDTQYF.

The J gene is TRBJ1-5, the V gene TRBV19; the D is unclear. Per the germline V gene, CDR1 is LNHDA and CDR2 is SQIVND (reference sequence). The CDR3 is 14 residues long. Trimming left V 0 bases short and J 9 bases short, with 12 bases between. Here the CDR3 DNA reads TGTGCCAGTAGTATAGAGCGCTCTTCAGGGCCCCAGCATTTT. Translating it yields CASSIERSSGPQHF.

The chain couples TRBV28 to TRBJ1-1; D is possibly TRBD1 (6 bases). Germline V gene sequence: CDR1 MDHEN, CDR2 SYDVKM. The CDR3 consists of 13 residues. Between the trimmed V and J ends, which lost 5 bases and 7 bases, there was a span of 14 bases. CDR3 amino acids: CASSASNRDEAFF. The CDR3 nucleotides read TGTGCCAGCAGTGCCTCCAACAGGGATGAAGCTTTCTTT.

V is TRBV10-3 and J is TRBJ2-7; D may be TRBD1 (5 bases). This CDR3 is 13 amino acids long. Trimming stripped 6 bases from V and 3 bases from J, with 12 bases between. Per the germline V gene, CDR1 is ENHRY and CDR2 is SYGVKD. The CDR3 loop is CAIRADGHYEQYF. CDR3 nucleotides: TGTGCCATCAGGGCGGACGGACACTACGAGCAGTACTTC.

The rearrangement uses TRBV7-2 and TRBJ2-1; no clear D gene. CDR1 is SGHTA and CDR2 is FQGNSA in the germline V gene. Trimming stripped 2 bases from V and 0 bases from J, with 8 bases between. This CDR3 contains 15 residues. This chain's CDR3 is CASSLSSLSYNEQFF. CDR3 bases: TGTGCCAGCAGCTTAAGTAGCCTCTCCTACAATGAGCAGTTCTTC.